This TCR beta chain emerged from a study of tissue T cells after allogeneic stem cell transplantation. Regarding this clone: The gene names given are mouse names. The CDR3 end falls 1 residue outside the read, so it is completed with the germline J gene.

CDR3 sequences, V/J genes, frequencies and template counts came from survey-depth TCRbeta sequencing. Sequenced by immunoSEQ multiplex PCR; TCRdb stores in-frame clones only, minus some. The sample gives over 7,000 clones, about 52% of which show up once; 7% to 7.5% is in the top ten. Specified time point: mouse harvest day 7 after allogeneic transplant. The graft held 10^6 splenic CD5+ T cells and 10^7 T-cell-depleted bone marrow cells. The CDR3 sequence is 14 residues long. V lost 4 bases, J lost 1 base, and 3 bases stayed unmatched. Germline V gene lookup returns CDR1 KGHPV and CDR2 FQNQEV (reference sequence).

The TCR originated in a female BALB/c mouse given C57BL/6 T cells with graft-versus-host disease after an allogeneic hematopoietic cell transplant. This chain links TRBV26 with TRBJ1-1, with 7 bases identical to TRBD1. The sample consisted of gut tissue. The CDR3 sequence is CASSRQGRNTEVFF. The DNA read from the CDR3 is TGTGCCAGCAGTCGACAGGGAAGAAACACAGAAGTCTTC.